This record concerns one TCR beta chain sequence. Its antigen is as yet unknown. This specimen belongs to a study of blood T cells in healthy people across ages. General study results and limits: Naive and antigen-experienced cells were not separated, limiting conclusive comparison. TCR beta diversity per million T cells fell roughly linearly with age.

This CDR3 has 15 amino acids. Germline values: CDR1 DFQATT, CDR2 SNEGSKA (reference sequence). V lost 6 bases, J lost 0 bases, and 12 bases lay in between. Peripheral blood, 9.5 to 10 milliliters per donor, was collected. With a J-beta primer mix and a sample-barcoded 5' primer, a second PCR ran roughly 6 to 11 cycles. Every sample gave at least 3 million paired-end reads containing CDR3. TCRdb re-derived calls from the 5' RACE reads in MiXCR, one entry per CDR3 protein. The table includes hundreds of thousands of distinct CDR3 sequences, 45% to 65% detected once. The chain carries TRBV20-1 and TRBJ2-6; the D gene is possibly TRBD2 (6 bases). The sequence was collected from a man aged 55 to 70 in good health. Sequences were obtained from blood. The CDR3 sequence: CSARRDSSGANVLTF. The CDR3 bases are TGCAGTGCCAGGAGGGATTCCTCTGGGGCCAACGTCCTGACTTTC.